Included here is one T cell receptor beta chain sequence, with context. Sequencing was performed with immunoSEQ multiplex PCR; in TCRdb, only in-frame clones are kept and a portion is missing. Of around 30,000 clones in the sample, approximately 93% are singletons; the top ten hold about 0.85%. The entry originates in a study of blood T cell repertoires in COVID-19. The overall study: Samples came from the United States, Italy and Spain, spanning acute and convalescent COVID-19. The cDNA or gDNA used as material had been derived from T cells, B-cell-depleted T cells, or PBMCs.

Trimming at V came to 4 bases and at J to 3 bases, leaving 10 bases not matched to a gene. Looked up from germline, CDR1 is LGHDT and CDR2 is YNNKEL (reference sequence). The CDR3 is 16 amino acids. Material: peripheral blood. This rearrangement joins TRBV3-1 (or the pseudogene TRBV3-2) to TRBJ2-3; 7 positions match TRBD2. This receptor was taken from a male donor with active COVID-19. The CDR3 bases are TGTGCCAGCAGCCGCCGCCGGGACTACTCTACAGATACGCAGTATTTT. Protein sequence: CASSRRRDYSTDTQYF.